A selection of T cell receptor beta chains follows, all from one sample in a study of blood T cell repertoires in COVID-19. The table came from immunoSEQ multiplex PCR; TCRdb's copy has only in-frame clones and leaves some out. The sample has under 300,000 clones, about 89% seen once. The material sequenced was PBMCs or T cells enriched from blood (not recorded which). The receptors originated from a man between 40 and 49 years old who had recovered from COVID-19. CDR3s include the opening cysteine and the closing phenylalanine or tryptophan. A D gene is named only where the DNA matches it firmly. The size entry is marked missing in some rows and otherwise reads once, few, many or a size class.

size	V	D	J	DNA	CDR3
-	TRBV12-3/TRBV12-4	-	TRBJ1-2	TGTGCCAGCAGTTGGCAGGGTGTTGGCTACACCTTC	CASSWQGVGYTF
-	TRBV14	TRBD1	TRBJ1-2	TGTGCCAGCAGCTACACAGGGGCGGTCGACTACACCTTC	CASSYTGAVDYTF
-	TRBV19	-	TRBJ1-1	TGTGCCAGTAGTATGGGAGAGGAAACTGAAGCTTTCTTT	CASSMGEETEAFF
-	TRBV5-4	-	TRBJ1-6	TGTGCCAGCAGCGAGGGGACAAGGGTGGATTCACCCCTCCACTTT	CASSEGTRVDSPLHF
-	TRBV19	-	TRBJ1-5	TGTGCCAGTGAACCGACATCTTATAGCAATCAGCCCCAGCATTTT	CASEPTSYSNQPQHF
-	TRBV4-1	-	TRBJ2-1	TGCGCCAGCAGCCAAGGGGCCAGAAACAATGAGCAGTTCTTC	CASSQGARNNEQFF
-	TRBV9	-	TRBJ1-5	TGTGCCAGCAGCGTAGCAGGAAATCAGCCCCAGCATTTT	CASSVAGNQPQHF
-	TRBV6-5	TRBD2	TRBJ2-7	TGTGCCAGCACCCCCGGGGGGTCCTCCTACGAGCAGTACTTC	CASTPGGSSYEQYF
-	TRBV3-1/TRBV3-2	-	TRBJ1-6	TGTGCCAGCAGCCAAGACGCCAGGGGCTCACCCCTCCACTTT	CASSQDARGSPLHF
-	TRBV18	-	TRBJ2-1	TGTGCCAGCGGAGCTGGCGGGCAAGGCAATGAGCAGTTCTTC	CASGAGGQGNEQFF
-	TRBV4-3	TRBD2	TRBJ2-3	TGCGCCAGCAGCCAAGATCGTGGACTAGCCCCAGATACGCAGTATTTT	CASSQDRGLAPDTQYF
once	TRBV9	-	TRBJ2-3	TGTGCCAGCAGCCCCACAGGGATGAATACGCAGTATTTT	CASSPTGMNTQYF
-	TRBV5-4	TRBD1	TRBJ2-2	TGTGCCAGCAGCCGGGACAGGGGCGCCGGGGAGCTGTTTTTT	CASSRDRGAGELFF
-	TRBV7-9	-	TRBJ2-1	TGTGCCAGCAGCTTTTTCGAGCGGGCCTACAATGAGCAGTTCTTC	CASSFFERAYNEQFF
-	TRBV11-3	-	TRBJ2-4	TGTGCCAGCAGCCACCCCTTGTCGGTGAACATTCAGTACTTC	CASSHPLSVNIQYF
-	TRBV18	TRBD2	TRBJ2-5	TGTGCCAGCTCACTGTTGACTAGCGGGAGGTCCCAAGAGACCCAGTACTTC	CASSLLTSGRSQETQYF
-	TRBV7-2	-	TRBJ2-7	TGTGCCAGCAGCTTGACCCGGGGTAGCTACGAGCAGTACTTC	CASSLTRGSYEQYF
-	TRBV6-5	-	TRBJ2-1	TGTGCCAGCAGTCTGATTTCTAGCTCCTACAATGAGCAGTTCTTC	CASSLISSSYNEQFF
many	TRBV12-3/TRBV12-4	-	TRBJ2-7	TGTGCCAGCAGCCGGACAAGGGACTACGAGCAGTACTTC	CASSRTRDYEQYF
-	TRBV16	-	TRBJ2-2	TGTGCCAGCAGCCAATTTGGGCAGGCCGACACCGGGGAGCTGTTTTTT	CASSQFGQADTGELFF
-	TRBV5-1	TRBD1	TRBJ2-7	TGCGCCAGCAGCTCGACAGGGGGTGGCTACGAGCAGTACTTC	CASSSTGGGYEQYF
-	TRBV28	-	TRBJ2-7	TGTGCCAGCAGTTTACCATGGGGAGGCGAGCAGTACTTC	CASSLPWGGEQYF
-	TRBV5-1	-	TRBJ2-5	TGCGCCAGCAGCTCGAGACAGGACCAAGAGACCCAGTACTTC	CASSSRQDQETQYF
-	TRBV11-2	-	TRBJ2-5	TGTGCCAGCAGGGGGGGGCCGATCGAGACCCAGTACTTC	CASRGGPIETQYF